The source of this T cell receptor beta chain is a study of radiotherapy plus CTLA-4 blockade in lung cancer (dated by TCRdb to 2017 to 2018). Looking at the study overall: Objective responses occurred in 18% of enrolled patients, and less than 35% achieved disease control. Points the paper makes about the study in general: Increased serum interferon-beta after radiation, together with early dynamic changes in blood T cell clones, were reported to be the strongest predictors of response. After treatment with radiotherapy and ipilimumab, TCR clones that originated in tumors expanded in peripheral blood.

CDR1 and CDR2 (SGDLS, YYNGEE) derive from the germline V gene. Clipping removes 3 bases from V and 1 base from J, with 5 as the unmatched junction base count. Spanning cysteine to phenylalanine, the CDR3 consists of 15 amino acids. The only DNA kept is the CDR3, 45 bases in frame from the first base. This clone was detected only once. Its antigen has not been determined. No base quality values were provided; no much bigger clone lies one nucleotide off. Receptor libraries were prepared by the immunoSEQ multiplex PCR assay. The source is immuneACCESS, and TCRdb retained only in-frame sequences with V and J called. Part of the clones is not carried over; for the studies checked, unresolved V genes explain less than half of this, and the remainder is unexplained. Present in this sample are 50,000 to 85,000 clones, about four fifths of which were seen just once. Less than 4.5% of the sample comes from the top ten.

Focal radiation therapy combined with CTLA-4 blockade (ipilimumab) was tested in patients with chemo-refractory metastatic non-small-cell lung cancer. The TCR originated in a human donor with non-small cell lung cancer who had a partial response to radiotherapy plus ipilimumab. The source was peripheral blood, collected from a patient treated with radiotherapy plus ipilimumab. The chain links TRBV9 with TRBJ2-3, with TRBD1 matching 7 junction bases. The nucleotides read TGTGCCAGCAGCGCACGACAGGGAGGCACAGATACGCAGTATTTT. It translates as CASSARQGGTDTQYF.